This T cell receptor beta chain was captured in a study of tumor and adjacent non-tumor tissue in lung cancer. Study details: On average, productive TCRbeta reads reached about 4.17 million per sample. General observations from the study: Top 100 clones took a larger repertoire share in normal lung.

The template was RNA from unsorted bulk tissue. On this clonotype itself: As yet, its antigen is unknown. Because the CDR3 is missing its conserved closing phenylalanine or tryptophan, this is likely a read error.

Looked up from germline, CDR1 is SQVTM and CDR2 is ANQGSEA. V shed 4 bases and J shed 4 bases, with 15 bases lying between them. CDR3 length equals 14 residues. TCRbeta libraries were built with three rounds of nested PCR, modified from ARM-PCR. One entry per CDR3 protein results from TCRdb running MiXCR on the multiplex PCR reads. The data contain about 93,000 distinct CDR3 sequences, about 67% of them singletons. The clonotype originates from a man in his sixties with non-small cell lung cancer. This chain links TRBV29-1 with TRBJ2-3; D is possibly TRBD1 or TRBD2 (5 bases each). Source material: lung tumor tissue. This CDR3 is CSVVLAGGPDTQYS. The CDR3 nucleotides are TGCAGCGTTGTGCTAGCTGGGGGACCAGATACGCAGTATTCT.